The 14 T cell receptor beta chains below were found in one sample sequenced in a study of spatial heterogeneity in lung cancer. Study-wide findings and caveats: The study found that expanded intratumoral alpha and beta TCR counts tracked tumor mutation counts.

No antigen has been identified for these receptors. Time point of the sample: sample taken at primary tumor resection. TCRdb analysed the 5' RACE reads with MiXCR anew, one entry per CDR3 protein. The sample includes 20,000 to 25,000 distinct CDR3 sequences, 2.8% of them seen just once. The sequencing here drew on lung tumor tissue, taken at surgery. Source of these receptors: a male donor with early-stage non-small cell lung cancer.

This clonotype was seen at least ten times. Here the CDR3 DNA reads TGTGCCAGCAGCTTAGCCGCGAACGCAGCCAACTATGGCTACACCTTC. Amino acid sequence: CASSLAANAANYGYTF. The V call is TRBV7-2, the J call TRBJ1-2; no clear D. Trimming pared 0 bases from V and 2 bases from J, leaving 13 bases between. This CDR3 region has 16 residues. The germline V gene has CDR1 SGHTA and CDR2 FQGNSA.

This clonotype has a count of ten or more. The chain recombines TRBV2 with TRBJ2-5, with D possibly TRBD1 on 5 matching bases. CDR3 length equals 14 residues. Trimming took 10 bases from V and 1 from J, leaving 16 bases between them. CDR1 and CDR2 from the germline V gene are SNHLY and FYNNEI. The CDR3 loop reads CATTQGAVQETQYF. CDR3 DNA: TGTGCCACCACTCAAGGGGCAGTCCAAGAGACCCAGTACTTC.

This clonotype showed up many times. The rearrangement uses TRBV20-1 and TRBJ2-3; 7 nucleotides agree with TRBD2. This CDR3 region has 16 residues. In germline, CDR1 is DFQATT, CDR2 SNEGSKA (reference sequence). V lost 3 bases and J lost 1; bases outside the gene matches: 10. CDR3 amino acids: CSASTAGAGGTDTQYF. CDR3 DNA: TGCAGTGCTAGTACCGCGGGAGCCGGCGGCACAGATACGCAGTATTTT.

This clonotype was detected ten times or more. The chain is built from TRBV7-2 and TRBJ1-5, with D uncertain. The CDR3 extends over 16 amino acids. The V end lost 1 base, the J end lost 7 bases, and 17 bases lay between the germline ends. Germline assignment: CDR1 SGHTA and CDR2 FQGNSA. The CDR3: CASSLERKGLGQPQHF. The DNA of the CDR3 is TGTGCCAGCAGCTTAGAGAGGAAGGGTTTGGGACAGCCCCAGCATTTT.

This clonotype has at least ten counts. The rearrangement uses TRBV6-5 and TRBJ2-7; D perhaps matches TRBD2 (5 bases). Germline-derived CDR1 and CDR2 are MNHEY and SVGAGI. The CDR3 contains 15 residues. V lost 5 bases, J lost 0 bases, and 14 bases lay in between. CDR3 protein: CASSLEVASSYEQYF. The CDR3 DNA reads TGTGCCAGCAGTCTCGAGGTAGCGAGCTCCTACGAGCAGTACTTC.

This clonotype ranks as medium-sized. The chain employs TRBV7-9 and TRBJ1-1; D may be TRBD1 (6 bases). Trimming removed 5 bases at V and 0 bases at J, with 13 bases between. The CDR3 contains 15 residues. From germline, CDR1 is SEHNR and CDR2 FQNEAQ (reference sequence). CDR3 DNA sequence: TGTGCCAGCAGCCATGGACAGTTCATGAACACTGAAGCTTTCTTT. It yields the protein CASSHGQFMNTEAFF.

This clonotype was counted ten times or more. The rearrangement links TRBV5-1 to TRBJ2-1; possible D gene TRBD1, 6 bases. This CDR3 region has 17 residues. The V end was cut by 0 bases, the J end by 6 bases, with 19 bases between. CDR1 is SGHRS, CDR2 YFSETQ, per germline. DNA of the CDR3: TGCGCCAGCAGCTTGGGTCCCGACAGGCCCCATCGCAATGAGCAGTTCTTC. It yields the protein CASSLGPDRPHRNEQFF.

This clonotype occurred many times. In DNA form, the CDR3 reads TGTGCCAGCAGCCCTCTGTGGGGGAAGAGGACTGAAGCTTTCTTT. The encoded protein is CASSPLWGKRTEAFF. The chain carries TRBV3-1 and TRBJ1-1; a possible D gene is TRBD1 (5 bases). Per germline, CDR1 LGHDT and CDR2 YNNKEL (reference sequence). Trimming took off 4 bases at V and 5 bases at J, with 17 bases between the two ends. The length of the CDR3 is 15 residues.

This clonotype was recorded many times. The genes are TRBV5-6 and TRBJ1-5; D remains unclear. CDR1 is SGHDT and CDR2 is YYEEEE in the germline V gene. The CDR3 has 15 residues. V was clipped by 0 bases and J by 0 bases, with 7 bases between them. CDR3 amino acids: CASSLGQLSNQPQHF. The CDR3 region has the DNA TGTGCCAGCAGCTTGGGCCAGCTTAGCAATCAGCCCCAGCATTTT.

This clonotype was detected ten times or more. The V call is TRBV6-5, the J call TRBJ2-1; 16 nucleotides agree with TRBD2. The CDR3 runs 15 residues. V lost 6 bases and J lost 6; bases outside the gene matches: 2. The germline V gene has CDR1 MNHEY and CDR2 SVGAGI. DNA of the CDR3: TGTGCCAGCAGCGGGACTAGCGGGAGGGGCAATGAGCAGTTCTTC. Translation gives CASSGTSGRGNEQFF.

This clonotype was seen ten or more times. The chain carries TRBV6-1 and TRBJ1-2; tentative D call: TRBD1 (5 bases). Germline V gives CDR1 MNHNS, CDR2 SASEGT. CDR3 length: 14 amino acids. The V end was cut by 6 bases, the J end by 4 bases, with 15 bases between. The CDR3 DNA sequence: TGTGCCAGCAGGAAAGCAGGGAAACTCTATGGCTACACCTTC. It codes for CASRKAGKLYGYTF.

This clonotype was recorded many times. The genes are TRBV7-8 and TRBJ2-7, with unresolved D. This CDR3 is built from 14 residues. The V end was cut by 1 base, the J end by 1 base, with 8 bases between. Germline CDR1 and CDR2: SGHVS and FQNEAQ. The CDR3 protein is CASSLVSGSYEQYF. The CDR3 nucleotides read TGTGCCAGCAGCTTAGTGTCTGGGTCCTACGAGCAGTACTTC.

The chain uses TRBV6-2 or TRBV6-3 and TRBJ2-7; no clear D. The germline V gene encodes CDR1 MNHEY and CDR2 SVGEGT. V was cut by 1 base and J by 0 bases, with 10 bases left in between. The CDR3 totals 15 residues. The CDR3 is CASSYLGRSSYEQYF. The CDR3 DNA follows: TGTGCCAGCAGTTACTTGGGCAGGAGCTCCTACGAGCAGTACTTC.

This clonotype was seen ten or more times. The chain uses TRBV4-1 and TRBJ1-1; TRBD1 aligns across 9 bases. V lost 1 base, J lost 0 bases, and 12 bases stayed unmatched. This CDR3 is built from 19 residues. Germline CDR1 MGHRA, CDR2 YSYEKL. The CDR3 spells CASSQGVLRRDRVNTEAFF. CDR3 DNA: TGCGCCAGCAGCCAAGGGGTACTACGCCGGGACAGGGTGAACACTGAAGCTTTCTTT.